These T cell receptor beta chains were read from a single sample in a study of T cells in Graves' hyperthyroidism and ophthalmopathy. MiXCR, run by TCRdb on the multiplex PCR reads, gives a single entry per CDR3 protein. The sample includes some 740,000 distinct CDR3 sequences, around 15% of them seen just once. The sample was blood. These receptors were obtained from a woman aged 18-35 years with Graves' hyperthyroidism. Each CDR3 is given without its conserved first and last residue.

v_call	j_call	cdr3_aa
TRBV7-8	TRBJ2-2	ASKRQGNTGELF
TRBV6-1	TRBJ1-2	ASNAQERGVYGYT
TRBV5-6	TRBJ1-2	ASSLVTGGAYGYT
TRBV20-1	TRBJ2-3	SARAGTGGPGGKTQY
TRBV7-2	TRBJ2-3	ASSLRLAASTDTQY
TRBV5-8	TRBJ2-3	ASSLPGEGPTTDTQY
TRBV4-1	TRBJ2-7	ASSQDPLGRSYEQY
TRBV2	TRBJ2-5	ASSERGPGTY
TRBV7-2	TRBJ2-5	ASSLVRFSETQY
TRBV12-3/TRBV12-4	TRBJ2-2	AIDSLNTGELF
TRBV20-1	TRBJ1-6	SARGTGSSPLH
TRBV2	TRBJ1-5	ASSETGGGNQPQH
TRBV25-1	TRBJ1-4	ASSDPGTGVEKLF
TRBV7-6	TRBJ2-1	ASSQLGLAGGPSLGNEQF
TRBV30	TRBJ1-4	AWNRDGYNEKLF
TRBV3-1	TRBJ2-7	ASSQDTRIAGSYEQY
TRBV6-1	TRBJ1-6	ASSESRPLNSPLH
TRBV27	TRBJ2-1	ASSPYRDRGGNEQF
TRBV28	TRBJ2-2	ASPAWGTKNTGELF
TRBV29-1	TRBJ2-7	SVREGEQY
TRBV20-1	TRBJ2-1	SAGDWVAGEYNEQF
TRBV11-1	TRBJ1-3	ASSARGESGNTIY
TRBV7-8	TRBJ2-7	ASSYSTTAYEQY
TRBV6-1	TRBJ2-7	ASRGLAGRLREQY
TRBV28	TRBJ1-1	ASSLSAGGLSTEAF
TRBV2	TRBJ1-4	ASSEALRGDEKLF
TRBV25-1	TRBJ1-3	ASSGGRGAGNTIY
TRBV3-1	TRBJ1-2	ASSHKGNYGYT
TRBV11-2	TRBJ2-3	ASSHGQGRTDTQY
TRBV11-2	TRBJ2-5	ASSLDWGFQETQY
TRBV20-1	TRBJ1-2	SARAGTGYLSGYT
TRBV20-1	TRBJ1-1	SASETDTEAF
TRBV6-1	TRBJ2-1	ASSYEAGGLNEQF
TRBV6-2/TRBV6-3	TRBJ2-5	ASSYSGSGSQETQY
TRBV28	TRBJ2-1	ASISWTGGQQF
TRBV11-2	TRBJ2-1	ASSPLYNEQF
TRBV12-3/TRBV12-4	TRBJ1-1	ASSLVIGTGNTEAF
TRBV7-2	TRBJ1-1	ASSLSYTEAF
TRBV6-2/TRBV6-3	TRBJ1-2	ASSYSAGRYGYT
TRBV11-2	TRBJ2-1	ASSSQHAQTYNEQF
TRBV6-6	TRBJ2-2	ASSYRENTGELF
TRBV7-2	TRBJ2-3	ASSSYSYGRIADTQY
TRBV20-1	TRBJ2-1	SARGLAGPSSYNEQF
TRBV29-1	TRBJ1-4	SVEDSGGAAGEKLF
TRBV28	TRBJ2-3	ASSPTGRTDTQY